One sample yielded the 7 T cell receptor beta chains listed below, sequenced in a study of metastatic and nonmetastatic thyroid tumors. There were no patients who had received any treatment before thyroid surgery. TCRdb re-clonotyped the PCR reads via MiXCR. The sample gives over 25,000 clones, over 15% of which show up once; about 5% is in the top ten. The sequencing input was blood. These receptors all come from a female donor with papillary thyroid cancer or a benign thyroid nodule (not recorded which). Some clones in this sample may be carry-over from other donors' samples.

There are a few counts of this clone. No conserved phenylalanine or tryptophan is present at the end of the CDR3, so a read error is the likely explanation. The V gene is TRBV6-1, the J gene TRBJ2-1; the D is unclear. Germline assignment: CDR1 MNHNS and CDR2 SASEGT. There are 13 residues in the CDR3. CDR3 DNA sequence: TGTGAAAGCAGGTTGGGATCCTACAATGAGCAGTTCCTC. This encodes CESRLGSYNEQFL.

This clone has at least ten counts. In DNA, the CDR3 is TGTGCCAGCAGCCCAAGTAGGGAGACCCAGTACTTC. It codes for CASSPSRETQYF. V usage is TRBV11-2 and J usage is TRBJ2-5; D is undetermined. V lost 5 bases, J lost 5 bases, and 9 bases lay in between. The CDR3 runs 12 residues. Germline assignment: CDR1 SGHAT and CDR2 FQNNGV.

In this sample, this clone turned up many times. V gene TRBV30 combines with J gene TRBJ1-3; D ambiguous. Trimming left V 2 bases short and J 4 bases short, with 12 bases between. The CDR3 is 14 amino acids. Germline V lookup: CDR1 GTSNPN, CDR2 SVGIG (reference sequence). The CDR3, as DNA: TGTGCCTGGAGTCCCGGTTTATCGGGAAACACCATATATTTT. Encoded protein: CAWSPGLSGNTIYF. The whole variable domain, filled in from reference TRBV30 and TRBJ1-3, reads SQTIHQWPATLVQPVGSPLSLECTVEGTSNPNLYWYRQAAGRGLQLLFYSVGIGQISSEVPQNLSASRPQDRQFILSSKKLLLSDSGFYLCAWSPGLSGNTIYFGEGSWLTVV.

In this sample, this clone turned up many times. The chain combines TRBV7-2 with TRBJ2-4, with 11 nucleotides matching TRBD2. CDR1 is SGHTA, CDR2 FQGNSA, per germline. Trimming took 8 bases from V and 7 from J; bases not matched to a gene: 4. The CDR3 has 13 amino acids. The CDR3 loop is CASGTSGGNIQYF. The CDR3, as DNA: TGTGCCAGCGGGACTAGCGGAGGTAACATTCAGTACTTC.

There are many counts of this clone. The chain employs TRBV20-1 and TRBJ2-1; 7 bases are shared with TRBD2. V dropped 0 bases and J dropped 7; count of bases not matched to a gene: 12. CDR3 length equals 16 residues. In germline, CDR1 is DFQATT, CDR2 SNEGSKA (reference sequence). The CDR3 protein is CSARDHGGSNLNEQFF. The DNA for the CDR3 is TGCAGTGCTAGAGATCATGGCGGGAGCAACTTGAATGAGCAGTTCTTC.

This clone was detected only a few times. The chain recombines TRBV7-3 with TRBJ2-2; D is unresolved. The CDR3 contains 12 residues. Looked up from germline, CDR1 is SGHTA and CDR2 is FQGTGA. The ends were cut back, 5 bases at V and 10 bases at J, with 11 bases in the middle. The CDR3 loop reads CASSPGRVELFF. The DNA of the CDR3 is TGTGCCAGCAGCCCAGGAAGGGTGGAGCTGTTTTTT.

This clone was seen only a few times. The chain has TRBV28 and TRBJ2-7; D possibly matches TRBD1 or TRBD2 (5 bases each). Trimming removed 7 bases at V and 5 bases at J, with 18 bases between. The length of the CDR3 is 14 residues. Germline assignment: CDR1 MDHEN and CDR2 SYDVKM. The CDR3 DNA reads TGTGCCAGCATGCCCTCAGGGAGTGTCCACGAGCAGTACTTC. This encodes CASMPSGSVHEQYF.